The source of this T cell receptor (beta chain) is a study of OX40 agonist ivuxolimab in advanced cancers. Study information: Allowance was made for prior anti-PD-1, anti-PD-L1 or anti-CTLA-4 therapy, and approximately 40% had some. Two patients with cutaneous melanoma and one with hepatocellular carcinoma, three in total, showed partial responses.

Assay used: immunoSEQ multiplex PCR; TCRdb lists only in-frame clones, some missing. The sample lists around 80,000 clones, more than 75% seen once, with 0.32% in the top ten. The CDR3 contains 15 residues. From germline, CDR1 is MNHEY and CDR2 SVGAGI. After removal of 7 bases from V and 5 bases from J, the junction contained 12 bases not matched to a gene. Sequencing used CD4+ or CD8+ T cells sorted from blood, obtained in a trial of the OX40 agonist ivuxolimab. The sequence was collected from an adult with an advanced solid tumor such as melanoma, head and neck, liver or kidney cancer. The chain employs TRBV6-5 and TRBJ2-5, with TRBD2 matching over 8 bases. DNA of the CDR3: TGTGCCAGCATACCACGGGGGGGCGCATATGAGACCCAGTACTTC. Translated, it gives CASIPRGGAYETQYF.